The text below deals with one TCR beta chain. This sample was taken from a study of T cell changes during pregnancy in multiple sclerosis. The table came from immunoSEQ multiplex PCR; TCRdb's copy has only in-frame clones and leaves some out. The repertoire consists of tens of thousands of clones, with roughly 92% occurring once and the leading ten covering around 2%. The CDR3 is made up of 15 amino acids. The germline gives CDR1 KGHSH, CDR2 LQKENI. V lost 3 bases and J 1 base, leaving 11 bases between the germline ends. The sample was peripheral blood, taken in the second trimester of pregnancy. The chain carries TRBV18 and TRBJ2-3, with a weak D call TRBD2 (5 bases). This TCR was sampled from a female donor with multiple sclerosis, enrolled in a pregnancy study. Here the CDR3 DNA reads TGTGCCAGCTCACCCCGGACTGGGGGCACAGATACGCAGTATTTT. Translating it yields CASSPRTGGTDTQYF.